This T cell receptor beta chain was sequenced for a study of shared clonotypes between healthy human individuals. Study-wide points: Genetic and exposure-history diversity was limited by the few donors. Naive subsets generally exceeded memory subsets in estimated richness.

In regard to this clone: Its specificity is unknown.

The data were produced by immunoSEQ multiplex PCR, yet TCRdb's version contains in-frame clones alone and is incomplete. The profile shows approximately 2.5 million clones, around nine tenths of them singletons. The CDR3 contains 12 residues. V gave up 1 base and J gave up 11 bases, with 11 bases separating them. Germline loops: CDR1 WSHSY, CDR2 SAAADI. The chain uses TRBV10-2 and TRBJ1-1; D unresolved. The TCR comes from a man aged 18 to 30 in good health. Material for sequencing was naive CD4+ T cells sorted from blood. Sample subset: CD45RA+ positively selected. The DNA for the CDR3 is TGCGCCAGCAGTGAGTTGATGTGGTGGGCTTTCTTT. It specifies CASSELMWWAFF.